One sample yielded the 21 T cell receptor beta chains listed below, sequenced in a study of Ad26.COV2.S vaccination and SARS-CoV-2 variants. Treatment meaning: about 20 received Ad26.COV2.S at low or high dose, single or two shots; 5 received placebo; per-sample allocation not given. Sampling was done on day 63 after the first vaccine or placebo injection. Assay: immunoSEQ multiplex PCR; the TCRdb copy retains only in-frame clones and omits some. The data show 350,000 to 450,000 clones, with about four fifths seen just once and roughly 7.4% held by the top ten. Sample: peripheral blood, taken in a trial of Ad26.COV2.S vaccine versus placebo. The origin of the receptors is a person between 18 and 65 years old who received the Ad26.COV2.S COVID-19 vaccine or a placebo.

The chain employs TRBV2 and TRBJ1-4; 7 positions match TRBD1. The trim removed 7 bases at V and 5 bases at J, leaving 4 bases unmatched. CDR3 size: 13 residues. Germline CDR1 SNHLY, CDR2 FYNNEI. The CDR3 loop reads CASTGTVNEKLFF. The CDR3 bases are TGTGCCAGCACTGGGACAGTGAATGAAAAACTGTTTTTT.

The chain has TRBV9 and TRBJ2-3; 7 bases are shared with TRBD1. This CDR3 has 13 amino acids. CDR1 is SGDLS, CDR2 YYNGEE, per germline. The V and J ends lost 4 bases and 11 bases, in that order; junction bases with no gene match: 10. Here the CDR3 DNA reads TGTGCCAGCAGCCCTGTCCGGACAGGCGTGCAGTATTTT. It encodes CASSPVRTGVQYF.

Worth noting for this clone: Compared with germline, one end of the junction differs, possibly owing to a read error. J is TRBJ1-2 and V is TRBV4-2; 9 positions match TRBD1. The CDR3 has 15 residues. The germline gives CDR1 LGHNA, CDR2 YNFKEQ. The CDR3 here is CASSQEVRRQGGTLF. CDR3 coding DNA: TGTGCCAGCAGCCAAGAGGTTAGGCGACAGGGGGGAACCCTCTTC.

The chain is built from TRBV15 and TRBJ2-7; possibly TRBD1 for D (6 bases). Deletions cut 1 base from V and 3 bases from J, with 13 bases between. The CDR3 is 15 amino acids. The V gene's germline CDR1 is LNHNV and CDR2 YYDKDF (reference sequence). CDR3 nucleotides: TGTGCCACCAGCAGAGTCCTGACAGGCTTCTACGAGCAGTACTTC. Translated: CATSRVLTGFYEQYF.

The chain recombines TRBV5-1 with TRBJ2-2; 9 nucleotides match TRBD2. Per the germline V gene, CDR1 is SGHRS and CDR2 is YFSETQ. The CDR3 length is 17 residues. V shed 0 bases and J 4 bases; nucleotides not matched to a gene: 7. For the CDR3, the DNA is TGCGCCAGCAGCTTGGTTTCGGGACTAGCTGGCACCGGGGAGCTGTTTTTT. It is translated as CASSLVSGLAGTGELFF.

The sample holds a few counts of this clone. The chain combines TRBV6-5 with TRBJ1-6; possible D gene TRBD1, 5 bases. Germline V gives CDR1 MNHEY, CDR2 SVGAGI. The CDR3 has 15 amino acids. Trimming pared 0 bases from V and 5 bases from J, leaving 8 bases between. In DNA form, the CDR3 reads TGTGCCAGCAGTTACTCCGGACAACATAATTCACCCCTCCACTTT. Translating it yields CASSYSGQHNSPLHF.

The genes are TRBV7-6 and TRBJ1-3; D is unclear. The CDR3 extends over 16 amino acids. The germline CDR1 and CDR2 sequences are SGHVS and FNYEAQ. V gave up 3 bases and J gave up 0 bases, with 12 bases separating them. The CDR3 spells CASSLNPTLSGNTIYF. The DNA for the CDR3 is TGTGCCAGCAGCTTGAACCCGACACTCTCTGGAAACACCATATATTTT.

The chain carries TRBV12-3 or TRBV12-4 and TRBJ2-1; unclear D gene. Trimming removed 6 bases at V and 8 bases at J, with 11 bases between. This CDR3 has 12 amino acids. CDR3 residues: CASSVDLDEQFF. CDR3 nucleotides: TGTGCCAGCAGCGTTGACTTAGATGAGCAGTTCTTC.

This clone was seen a handful of times. The chain joins TRBV7-9 to TRBJ2-7; D gene uncertain. CDR3 length: 15 residues. Germline loops: CDR1 SEHNR, CDR2 FQNEAQ (reference sequence). With 7 bases removed from V and 0 bases from J, the gap between germline ends came to 16 bases. The DNA of the CDR3 is TGTGCCAGCACCCCCCCTGGCCCATTCTCCTACGAGCAGTACTTC. Its translation is CASTPPGPFSYEQYF.

V and J are TRBV7-9 and TRBJ2-1; a possible D gene is TRBD1 (6 bases). The V end was cut by 4 bases, the J end by 4 bases, with 11 bases between. Germline CDR1 and CDR2: SEHNR and FQNEAQ (reference sequence). The CDR3 spans 14 residues. The CDR3 protein is CASSSGTGYNEQFF. The CDR3 DNA reads as TGTGCCAGCAGCTCTGGTACAGGGTACAATGAGCAGTTCTTC.

The genes are TRBV12-3 or TRBV12-4 and TRBJ1-1, with a tentative D call TRBD1 (5 bases). With 6 bases removed from V and 8 bases from J, the gap between germline ends came to 16 bases. CDR3 size: 13 residues. Here the CDR3 reads CASSRGWGLEAFF. The DNA for the CDR3 is TGTGCCAGCAGCCGGGGGTGGGGCCTCGAAGCTTTCTTT.

In its sample, this clone was seen a few times. V is TRBV5-6 and J is TRBJ1-2, with 8 bases lining up with TRBD1. CDR3 length: 17 residues. Germline V gives CDR1 SGHDT, CDR2 YYEEEE. The V gene end was trimmed by 4 bases and the J gene end by 5 bases; junction bases not matched to a gene: 16. In nucleotides, the CDR3 is TGTGCCAGCAGCCACGGACAGGGAAGCGCTATTTTATATGGCTACACCTTC. Its protein product is CASSHGQGSAILYGYTF.

This clone was detected only a few times. This chain uses TRBV4-1 with TRBJ1-6; D remains unclear. V was clipped by 6 bases and J by 7 bases, with 16 bases between them. This CDR3 comprises 15 residues. The germline V gene encodes CDR1 MGHRA and CDR2 YSYEKL. The CDR3 region is CASRPIGKRNSPLHF. The CDR3 DNA is TGCGCCAGCAGACCCATCGGGAAAAGAAATTCACCCCTCCACTTT.

The V gene is TRBV7-9, the J gene TRBJ1-2; D gene unclear. CDR3 size: 13 residues. Germline values: CDR1 SEHNR, CDR2 FQNEAQ (reference sequence). V was clipped by 5 bases and J by 2 bases, with 9 bases between them. CDR3 sequence (DNA): TGTGCCAGCAGCCCGGACGGGAACTATGGCTACACCTTC. Translation gives CASSPDGNYGYTF.

The chain is built from TRBV19 and TRBJ1-3; D is unclear. Trimming removed 8 bases at V and 0 bases at J, with 8 bases between. Per the germline V gene, CDR1 is LNHDA and CDR2 is SQIVND (reference sequence). The CDR3 is 13 residues long. Here the CDR3 DNA reads TGTGCCAGTCGGACCAACTCTGGAAACACCATATATTTT. This codes for CASRTNSGNTIYF.

The V call is TRBV27, the J call TRBJ1-4; no reliable D call. The germline gives CDR1 MNHEY, CDR2 SMNVEV (reference sequence). Trimming cost V 0 bases and J 8 bases, with 10 bases left between them. The CDR3 runs to 14 residues. The CDR3 loop is CASSLSGFGEKLFF. DNA of the CDR3: TGTGCCAGCAGTTTATCAGGGTTTGGGGAAAAACTGTTTTTT.

The CDR3 nucleotides read TGCGCCAGCAGACGGGTCTTTGATACGCAGTATTTT. Residues: CASRRVFDTQYF. This chain links TRBV5-1 with TRBJ2-3; D uncertain. CDR1 SGHRS and CDR2 YFSETQ come from the germline V gene. V lost 5 bases to trimming and J lost 6 bases, with 10 bases between them. This CDR3 has 12 amino acids.

This chain links TRBV6-5 with TRBJ2-7, with 7 positions matching TRBD2. CDR3 size: 14 residues. CDR1 is MNHEY, CDR2 SVGAGI, per germline. The trim removed 3 bases at V and 5 bases at J, leaving 7 bases unmatched. CDR3 loop: CASSYGGGLDEQYF. CDR3 bases: TGTGCCAGCAGTTATGGGGGGGGATTGGACGAGCAGTACTTC.

This chain joins TRBV5-1 and TRBJ2-7, with 9 bases lining up with TRBD1. This CDR3 has 15 amino acids. CDR1 SGHRS and CDR2 YFSETQ come from the germline V gene. V dropped 3 bases and J dropped 5; count of bases not matched to a gene: 9. In nucleotides, the CDR3 is TGCGCCAGCAGCTCCCGGGACAGGGTAGTCCACGAGCAGTACTTC. Protein product: CASSSRDRVVHEQYF.

The chain couples TRBV4-1 to TRBJ1-1; 8 bases map to TRBD1. This CDR3 contains 15 residues. Germline CDR1 reads MGHRA; CDR2 reads YSYEKL. J lost 1 base, V lost 6 bases, and 7 bases had no gene match. This CDR3 reads CASRRWGTGNTEAFF. The CDR3 DNA sequence: TGCGCCAGCAGGAGGTGGGGGACAGGGAACACTGAAGCTTTCTTT.

V gene TRBV3-1 (or the pseudogene TRBV3-2) combines with J gene TRBJ2-1, with 9 nucleotides matching TRBD2. This CDR3 is 19 amino acids long. V was clipped by 7 bases and J by 7 bases; unmatched bases: 23. Germline V gene sequence: CDR1 LGHDT, CDR2 YNNKEL (reference sequence). CDR3 in DNA: TGTGCCAGCACCAATACACCGGGACTAGCTGCCCCTGGGCGGAATGAGCAGTTCTTC. Translation: CASTNTPGLAAPGRNEQFF.